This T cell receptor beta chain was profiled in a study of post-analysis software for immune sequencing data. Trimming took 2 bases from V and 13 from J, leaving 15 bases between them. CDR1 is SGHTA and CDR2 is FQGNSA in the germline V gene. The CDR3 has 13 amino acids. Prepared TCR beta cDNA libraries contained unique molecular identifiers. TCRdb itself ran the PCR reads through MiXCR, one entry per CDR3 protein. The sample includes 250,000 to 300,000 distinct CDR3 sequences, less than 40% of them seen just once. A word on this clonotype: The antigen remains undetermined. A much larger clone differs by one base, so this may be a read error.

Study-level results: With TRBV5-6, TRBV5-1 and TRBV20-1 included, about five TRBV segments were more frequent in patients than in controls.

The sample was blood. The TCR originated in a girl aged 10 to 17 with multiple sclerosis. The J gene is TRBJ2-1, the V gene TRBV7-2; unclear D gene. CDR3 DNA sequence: TGTGCCAGCAGCTTAAGTCAGCGAGAGACCCAGTTCTTC. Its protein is CASSLSQRETQFF.